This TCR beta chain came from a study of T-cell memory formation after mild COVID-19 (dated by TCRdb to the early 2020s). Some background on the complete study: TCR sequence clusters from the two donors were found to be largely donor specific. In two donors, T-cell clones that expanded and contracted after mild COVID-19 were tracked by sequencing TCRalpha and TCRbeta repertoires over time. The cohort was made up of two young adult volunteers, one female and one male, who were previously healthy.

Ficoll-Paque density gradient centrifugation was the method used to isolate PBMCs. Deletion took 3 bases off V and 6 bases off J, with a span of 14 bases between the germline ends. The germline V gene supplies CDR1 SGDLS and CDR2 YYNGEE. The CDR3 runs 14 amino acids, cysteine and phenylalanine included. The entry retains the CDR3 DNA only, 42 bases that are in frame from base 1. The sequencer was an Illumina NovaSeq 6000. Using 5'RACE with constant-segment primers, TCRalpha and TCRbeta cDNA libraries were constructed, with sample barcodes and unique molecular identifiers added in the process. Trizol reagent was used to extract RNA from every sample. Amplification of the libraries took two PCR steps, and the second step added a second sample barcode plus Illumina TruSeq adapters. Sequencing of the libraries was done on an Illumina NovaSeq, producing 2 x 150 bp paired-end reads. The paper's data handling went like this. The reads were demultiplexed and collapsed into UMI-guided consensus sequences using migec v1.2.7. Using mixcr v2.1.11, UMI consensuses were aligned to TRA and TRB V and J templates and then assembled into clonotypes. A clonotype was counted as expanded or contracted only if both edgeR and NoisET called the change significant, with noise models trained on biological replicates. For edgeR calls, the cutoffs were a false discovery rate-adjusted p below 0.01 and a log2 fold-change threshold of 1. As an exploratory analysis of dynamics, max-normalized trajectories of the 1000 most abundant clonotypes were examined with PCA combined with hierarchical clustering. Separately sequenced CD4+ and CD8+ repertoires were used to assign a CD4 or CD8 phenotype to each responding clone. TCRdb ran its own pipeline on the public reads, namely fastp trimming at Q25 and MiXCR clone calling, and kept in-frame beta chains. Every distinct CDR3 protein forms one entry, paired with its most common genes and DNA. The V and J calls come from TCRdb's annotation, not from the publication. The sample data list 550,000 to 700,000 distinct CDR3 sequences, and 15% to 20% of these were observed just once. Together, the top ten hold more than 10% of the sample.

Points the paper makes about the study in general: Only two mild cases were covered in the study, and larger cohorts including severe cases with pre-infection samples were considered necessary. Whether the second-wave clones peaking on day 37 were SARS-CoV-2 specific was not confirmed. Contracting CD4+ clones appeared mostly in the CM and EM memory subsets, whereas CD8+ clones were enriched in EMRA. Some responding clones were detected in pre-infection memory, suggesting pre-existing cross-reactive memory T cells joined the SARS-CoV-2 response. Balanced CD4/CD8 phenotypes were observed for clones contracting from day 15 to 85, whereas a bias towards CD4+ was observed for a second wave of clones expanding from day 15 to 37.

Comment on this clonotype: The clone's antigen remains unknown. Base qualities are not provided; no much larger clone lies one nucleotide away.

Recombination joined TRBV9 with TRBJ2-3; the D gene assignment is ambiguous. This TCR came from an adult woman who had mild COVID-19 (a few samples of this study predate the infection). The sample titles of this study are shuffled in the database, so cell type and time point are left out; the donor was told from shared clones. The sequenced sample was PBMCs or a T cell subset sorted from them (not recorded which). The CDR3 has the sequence CASSGTTRLDTQYF. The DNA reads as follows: TGTGCCAGCAGCGGAACCACTCGCCTGGATACGCAGTATTTT.